This TCR beta chain was found in a study of regulatory T cells in long-lasting Graves disease. This clonotype has a count of ten or more. Time point of the sample: newly diagnosed GD, antithyroid drugs for less than 3 months. Construction of the TCR library relied on RNA isolated from PBMCs. V trimming: 4 bases; J trimming: 3 bases; junction bases outside the gene matches: 9. Per the germline V gene, CDR1 is SGHRS and CDR2 is YFSETQ. CDR3 length equals 15 residues. The TCR beta library used iRepertoire HTBI primers with Arm-PCR amplification of CDR3. TCRdb independently ran MiXCR on the multiplex PCR reads; one entry per CDR3 protein. This table holds a few hundred thousand distinct CDR3 sequences, over 12% found once. Separately, the same data were catalogued under a study of T cells in Graves' hyperthyroidism and ophthalmopathy.

This specimen consisted of peripheral blood mononuclear cells (PBMCs), obtained at new diagnosis, from a patient treated with antithyroid drugs. The receptor was derived from a woman aged 35 to 49 with Graves disease. This chain uses TRBV5-1 with TRBJ2-7, with 8 bases fitting TRBD1. The CDR3 DNA reads TGCGCCAGCAGCATATACCAGACAGGGGACTACGAGCAGTACTTC. This translates into CASSIYQTGDYEQYF. Variable domain in full (rest from reference TRBV5-1 and TRBJ2-7): KAGVTQTPRYLIKTRGQQVTLSCSPISGHRSVSWYQQTPGQGLQFLFEYFSETQRNKGNFPGRFSGRQFSNSRSEMNVSTLELGDSALYLCASSIYQTGDYEQYFGPGTRLTVT.